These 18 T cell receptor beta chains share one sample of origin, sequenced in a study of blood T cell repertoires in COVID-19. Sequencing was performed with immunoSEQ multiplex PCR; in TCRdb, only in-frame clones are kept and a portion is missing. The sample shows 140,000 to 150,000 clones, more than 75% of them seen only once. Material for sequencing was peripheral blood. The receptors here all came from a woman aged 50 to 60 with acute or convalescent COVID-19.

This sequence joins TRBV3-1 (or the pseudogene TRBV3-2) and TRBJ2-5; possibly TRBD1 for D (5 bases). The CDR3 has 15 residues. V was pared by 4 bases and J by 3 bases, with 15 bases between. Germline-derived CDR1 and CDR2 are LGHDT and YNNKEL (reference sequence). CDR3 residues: CASSRNVGAEETQYF. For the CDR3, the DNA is TGTGCCAGCAGCCGCAATGTTGGGGCAGAAGAGACCCAGTACTTC.

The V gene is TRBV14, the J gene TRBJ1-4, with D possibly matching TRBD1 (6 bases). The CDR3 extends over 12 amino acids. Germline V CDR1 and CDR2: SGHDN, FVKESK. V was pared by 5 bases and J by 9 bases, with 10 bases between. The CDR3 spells CASSVTGKKLFF. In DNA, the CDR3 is TGTGCCAGCAGCGTAACAGGGAAAAAACTGTTTTTT.

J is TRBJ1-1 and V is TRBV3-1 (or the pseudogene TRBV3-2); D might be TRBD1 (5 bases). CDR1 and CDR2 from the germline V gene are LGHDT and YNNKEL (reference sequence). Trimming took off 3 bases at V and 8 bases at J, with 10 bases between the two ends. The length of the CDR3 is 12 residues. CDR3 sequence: CASSHLGQEAFF. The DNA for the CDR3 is TGTGCCAGCAGCCACCTGGGGCAGGAAGCTTTCTTT.

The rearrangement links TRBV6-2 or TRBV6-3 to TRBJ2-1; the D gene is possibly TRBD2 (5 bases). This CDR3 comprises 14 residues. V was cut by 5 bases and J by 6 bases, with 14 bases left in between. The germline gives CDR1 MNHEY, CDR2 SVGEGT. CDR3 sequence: CASSHAGGPNEQFF. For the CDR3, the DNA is TGTGCCAGCAGTCATGCGGGCGGACCCAATGAGCAGTTCTTC.

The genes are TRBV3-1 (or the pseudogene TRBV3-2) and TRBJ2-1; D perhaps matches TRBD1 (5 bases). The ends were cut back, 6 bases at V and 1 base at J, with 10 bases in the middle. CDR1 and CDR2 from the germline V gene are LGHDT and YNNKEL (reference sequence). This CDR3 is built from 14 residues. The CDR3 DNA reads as TGTGCCAGCAGGTTCAGGGATTCCTACAATGAGCAGTTCTTC. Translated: CASRFRDSYNEQFF.

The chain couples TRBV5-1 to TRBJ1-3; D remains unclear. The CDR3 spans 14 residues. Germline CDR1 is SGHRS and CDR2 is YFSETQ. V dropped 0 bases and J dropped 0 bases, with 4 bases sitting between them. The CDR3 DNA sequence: TGCGCCAGCAGCTTGGTGGCCTCTGGAAACACCATATATTTT. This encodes CASSLVASGNTIYF.

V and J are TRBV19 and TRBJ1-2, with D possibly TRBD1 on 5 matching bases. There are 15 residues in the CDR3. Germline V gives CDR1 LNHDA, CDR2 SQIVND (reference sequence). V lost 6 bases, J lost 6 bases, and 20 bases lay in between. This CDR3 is CASSPGVERADGYTF. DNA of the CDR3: TGTGCCAGTAGCCCGGGGGTTGAGAGGGCCGATGGCTACACCTTC.

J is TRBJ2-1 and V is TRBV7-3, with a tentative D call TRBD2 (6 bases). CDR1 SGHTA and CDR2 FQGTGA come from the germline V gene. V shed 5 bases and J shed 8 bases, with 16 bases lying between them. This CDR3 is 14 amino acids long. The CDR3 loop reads CASSAGLDPDEQFF. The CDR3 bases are TGTGCCAGCAGCGCGGGACTTGACCCAGATGAGCAGTTCTTC.

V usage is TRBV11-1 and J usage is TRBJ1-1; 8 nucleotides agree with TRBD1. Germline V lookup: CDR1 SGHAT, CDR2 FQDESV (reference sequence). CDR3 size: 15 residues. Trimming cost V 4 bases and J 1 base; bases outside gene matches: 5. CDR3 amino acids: CASSSTGAANTEAFF. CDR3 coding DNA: TGTGCCAGCAGCTCGACAGGGGCGGCGAACACTGAAGCTTTCTTT. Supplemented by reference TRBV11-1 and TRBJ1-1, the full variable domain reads EAEVAQSPRYKITEKSQAVAFWCDPISGHATLYWYRQILGQGPELLVQFQDESVVDDSQLPKDRFSAERLKGVDSTLKIQPAELGDSAMYLCASSSTGAANTEAFFGQGTRLTVV.

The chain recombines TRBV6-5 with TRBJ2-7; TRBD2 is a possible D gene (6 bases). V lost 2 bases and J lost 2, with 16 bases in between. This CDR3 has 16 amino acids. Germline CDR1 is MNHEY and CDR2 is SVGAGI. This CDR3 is CASSYRAGPLTYEQYF. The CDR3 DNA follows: TGTGCCAGCAGTTACAGGGCGGGACCCTTAACCTACGAGCAGTACTTC.

CDR3 region: CASSEERVMNTEAFF. As DNA, the CDR3 is TGTGCCAGCAGTGAAGAGAGAGTCATGAACACTGAAGCTTTCTTT. The V gene is TRBV6-1, the J gene TRBJ1-1; no definite D call. The CDR3 is 15 amino acids. V was pared by 1 base and J by 0 bases, with 9 bases between. The germline CDR1 and CDR2 sequences are MNHNS and SASEGT.

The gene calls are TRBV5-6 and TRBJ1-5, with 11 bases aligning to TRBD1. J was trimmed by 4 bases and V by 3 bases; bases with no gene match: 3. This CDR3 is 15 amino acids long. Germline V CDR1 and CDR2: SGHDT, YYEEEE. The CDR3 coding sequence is TGTGCCAGCAGCTGGGGACAGGGGGTTAATCAGCCCCAGCATTTT. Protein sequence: CASSWGQGVNQPQHF. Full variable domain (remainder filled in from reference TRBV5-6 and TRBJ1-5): DAGVTQSPTHLIKTRGQQVTLRCSPKSGHDTVSWYQQALGQGPQFIFQYYEEEERQRGNFPDRFSGHQFPNYSSELNVNALLLGDSALYLCASSWGQGVNQPQHFGDGTRLSIL.

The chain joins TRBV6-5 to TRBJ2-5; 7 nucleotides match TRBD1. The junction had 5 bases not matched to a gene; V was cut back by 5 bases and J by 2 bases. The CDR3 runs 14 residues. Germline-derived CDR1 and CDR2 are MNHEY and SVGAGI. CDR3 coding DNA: TGTGCCAGCAGTCAATGGGACAGTCAAGAGACCCAGTACTTC. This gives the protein CASSQWDSQETQYF.

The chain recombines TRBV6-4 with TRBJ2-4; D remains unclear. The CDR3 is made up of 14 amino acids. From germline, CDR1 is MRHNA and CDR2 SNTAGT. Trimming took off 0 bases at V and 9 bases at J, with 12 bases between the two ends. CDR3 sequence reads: CASSDSDGSGIQYF. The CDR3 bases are TGTGCCAGCAGTGACTCAGACGGGTCGGGCATTCAGTACTTC.

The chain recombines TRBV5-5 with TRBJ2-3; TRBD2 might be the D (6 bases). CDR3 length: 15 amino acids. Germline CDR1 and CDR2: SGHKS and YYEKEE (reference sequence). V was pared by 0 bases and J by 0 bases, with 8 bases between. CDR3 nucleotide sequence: TGTGCCAGCAGCTTGGTCAGCGGGAGCACAGATACGCAGTATTTT. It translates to CASSLVSGSTDTQYF.

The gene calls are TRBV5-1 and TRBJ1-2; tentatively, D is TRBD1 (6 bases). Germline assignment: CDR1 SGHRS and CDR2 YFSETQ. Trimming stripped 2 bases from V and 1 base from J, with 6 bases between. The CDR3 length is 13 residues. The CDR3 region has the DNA TGCGCCAGCAGCTTACAGGGTAACTATGGCTACACCTTC. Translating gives CASSLQGNYGYTF.

For the CDR3, the DNA is TGTGCCAGCAGCTGGGGGGGAAGCTCCTACAATGAGCAGTTCTTC. Amino acids: CASSWGGSSYNEQFF. The rearrangement joins TRBV7-2 to TRBJ2-1, with 7 bases that match TRBD2. The V segment lost 4 bases and the J segment 0 bases; nucleotides outside the gene matches: 3. The germline gives CDR1 SGHTA, CDR2 FQGNSA. The CDR3 extends over 15 amino acids.

CDR3 sequence (DNA): TGTGCCAGCAGCCAAGAGGCTGTCAGGGATGGCTACACCTTC. Translation gives CASSQEAVRDGYTF. The chain uses TRBV3-1 (or the pseudogene TRBV3-2) and TRBJ1-2, with D perhaps matching TRBD1 (5 bases). Germline CDR1 LGHDT, CDR2 YNNKEL (reference sequence). V was cut by 0 bases and J by 6 bases, with 11 bases left in between. The CDR3 covers 14 residues.